These T cell receptor beta chains were read from a single sample in a study of beta chain features in type 1 diabetes. Data came from immunoSEQ multiplex PCR; TCRdb stores just in-frame clones and leaves some out. Here the sample spans 250,000 to 350,000 clones, roughly 9.6% being singletons. Sequences were obtained from naive CD4+ T cells from blood. Source of these receptors: a woman younger than 45 in good health. CDR3s include the opening cysteine and the closing phenylalanine or tryptophan. The order of the fields is J gene, V gene, clone size, D gene, CDR3 protein, CDR3 DNA. D genes are given only for firm matches. The size entry is marked missing in some rows and otherwise reads once, few, many or a size class.

J: TRBJ2-2
V: TRBV5-1
size: few
D: TRBD1
CDR3: CASSPPTGVTGELFF
DNA: TGCGCCAGCAGCCCCCCGACAGGGGTCACCGGGGAGCTGTTTTTT

J: TRBJ2-3
V: TRBV21-1
size: .
D: .
CDR3: CASSPRSTSGTDTQYF
DNA: TGTGCCAGCAGCCCCCGGAGTACTAGCGGAACAGATACGCAGTATTTT

J: TRBJ2-6
V: TRBV19
size: .
D: .
CDR3: CASGIQFSGANVLTF
DNA: TGTGCCAGTGGTATACAGTTCTCTGGGGCCAACGTCCTGACTTTC

J: TRBJ1-1
V: TRBV19
size: few
D: .
CDR3: CASSTHRRNTEAFF
DNA: TGTGCCAGTAGTACCCACAGAAGGAACACTGAAGCTTTCTTT

J: TRBJ2-1
V: TRBV18
size: few
D: .
CDR3: CASSPNDIYNEQFF
DNA: TGTGCCAGCTCACCGAACGACATTTACAATGAGCAGTTCTTC

J: TRBJ2-5
V: TRBV9
size: .
D: .
CDR3: CASSPGLGGYGETQYF
DNA: TGTGCCAGCAGCCCTGGACTAGGGGGGTATGGGGAGACCCAGTACTTC

J: TRBJ2-2
V: TRBV6-5
size: few
D: TRBD1
CDR3: CASSRTGGSGELFF
DNA: TGTGCCAGCAGCCGGACAGGGGGCAGCGGGGAGCTGTTTTTT

J: TRBJ2-3
V: TRBV30
size: .
D: .
CDR3: CAWSDGTSSTDTQYF
DNA: TGTGCCTGGAGTGACGGGACTTCTAGCACAGATACGCAGTATTTT

J: TRBJ2-1
V: TRBV5-1
size: .
D: .
CDR3: CASSLGQSNEQFF
DNA: TGCGCCAGCAGCTTGGGGCAATCCAATGAGCAGTTCTTC

J: TRBJ2-6
V: TRBV5-1
size: .
D: .
CDR3: CASSNSQTSGANVLTF
DNA: TGCGCCAGCAGTAACAGTCAAACGTCTGGGGCCAACGTCCTGACTTTC

J: TRBJ1-4
V: TRBV7-6
size: .
D: TRBD1
CDR3: CASSSQTGSSEKLFF
DNA: TGTGCCAGCAGCTCACAGACAGGGTCGTCGGAAAAACTGTTTTTT

J: TRBJ2-1
V: TRBV30
size: .
D: .
CDR3: CAWRRGLEQFF
DNA: TGTGCCTGGAGGCGGGGCCTTGAGCAGTTCTTC

J: TRBJ2-2
V: TRBV5-6
size: few
D: .
CDR3: CASSLWGAGELFF
DNA: TGTGCCAGCAGCTTGTGGGGGGCCGGGGAGCTGTTTTTT

J: TRBJ2-1
V: TRBV29-1
size: .
D: .
CDR3: CSTGGGFGGYNEQFF
DNA: TGCAGCACTGGGGGCGGGTTCGGGGGGTACAATGAGCAGTTCTTC

J: TRBJ2-2
V: TRBV2
size: .
D: TRBD2
CDR3: CASRRTSGNTGELFF
DNA: TGTGCCAGCAGGAGGACTAGCGGGAACACCGGGGAGCTGTTTTTT

J: TRBJ2-5
V: TRBV11-1
size: .
D: TRBD1
CDR3: CASSLTGGVETQYF
DNA: TGTGCCAGCAGCTTAACAGGGGGCGTCGAGACCCAGTACTTC

J: TRBJ2-7
V: TRBV28
size: .
D: TRBD1
CDR3: CASRFRDRLTYEQYF
DNA: TGTGCCAGCAGATTTCGGGACAGGTTGACCTACGAGCAGTACTTC

J: TRBJ2-3
V: TRBV28
size: .
D: .
CDR3: CASSRSDLVSSTDTQYF
DNA: TGTGCCAGCAGCCGCTCGGACTTGGTTAGTAGCACAGATACGCAGTATTTT

J: TRBJ2-7
V: TRBV4-3
size: few
D: TRBD2
CDR3: CASSLRIAGGPQYF
DNA: TGCGCCAGCAGCCTAAGGATAGCGGGAGGCCCCCAGTACTTC

J: TRBJ2-6
V: TRBV29-1
size: .
D: .
CDR3: CSVGDFPSGANVLTF
DNA: TGCAGCGTTGGGGACTTCCCCTCTGGGGCCAACGTCCTGACTTTC

J: TRBJ1-2
V: TRBV7-9
size: .
D: .
CDR3: CASTLSAGDGYTF
DNA: TGTGCCAGCACCTTGTCGGCCGGGGATGGCTACACCTTC

J: TRBJ2-7
V: TRBV4-3
size: few
D: TRBD2
CDR3: CASSQDLAGRVGYEQYF
DNA: TGCGCCAGCAGCCAAGATCTAGCGGGGAGAGTTGGATACGAGCAGTACTTC

J: TRBJ2-7
V: TRBV29-1
size: few
D: TRBD1
CDR3: CSVGQVRSYEQYF
DNA: TGCAGCGTCGGACAGGTCCGCTCCTACGAGCAGTACTTC

J: TRBJ2-7
V: TRBV10-3
size: .
D: TRBD1
CDR3: CAHAGDRGSYEQYF
DNA: TGTGCCCACGCTGGGGACAGGGGTTCCTACGAGCAGTACTTC

J: TRBJ2-3
V: TRBV18
size: few
D: TRBD2
CDR3: CASSPQGLAGTDTQYF
DNA: TGTGCCAGCTCACCACAAGGACTAGCCGGCACAGATACGCAGTATTTT

J: TRBJ2-6
V: TRBV4-3
size: .
D: .
CDR3: CASSQDPRTTGANVLTF
DNA: TGCGCCAGCAGCCAAGACCCTCGGACTACCGGGGCCAACGTCCTGACTTTC

J: TRBJ1-1
V: TRBV25-1
size: .
D: .
CDR3: CASSGRDGRNTEAFF
DNA: TGTGCCAGCAGTGGGAGGGACGGTCGAAACACTGAAGCTTTCTTT

J: TRBJ2-3
V: TRBV28
size: .
D: .
CDR3: CASRARGPPDTQYF
DNA: TGTGCCAGCAGGGCTCGGGGTCCGCCAGATACGCAGTATTTT

J: TRBJ2-7
V: TRBV7-2
size: few
D: .
CDR3: CASSLIPPPKEQYF
DNA: TGTGCCAGCAGCTTAATCCCGCCGCCTAAAGAGCAGTACTTC

J: TRBJ2-7
V: TRBV27
size: .
D: .
CDR3: CASSFEAVSYEQYF
DNA: TGTGCCAGCAGTTTTGAGGCAGTCTCCTACGAGCAGTACTTC

J: TRBJ2-7
V: TRBV7-2
size: .
D: .
CDR3: CASSKQVEAPYEQYF
DNA: TGTGCCAGCAGCAAACAGGTAGAAGCCCCCTACGAGCAGTACTTC

J: TRBJ2-4
V: TRBV7-3
size: few
D: .
CDR3: CASSSVRGSDIQYF
DNA: TGTGCCAGCAGCTCCGTCCGGGGGTCGGACATTCAGTACTTC

J: TRBJ2-7
V: TRBV18
size: .
D: .
CDR3: CASSPMGGYEQYF
DNA: TGTGCCAGCTCCCCGATGGGAGGTTACGAGCAGTACTTC

J: TRBJ1-2
V: TRBV23-1
size: .
D: TRBD1
CDR3: CASSQSPGQGNYGYTF
DNA: TGCGCCAGCAGTCAATCGCCCGGACAGGGGAACTATGGCTACACCTTC

J: TRBJ1-2
V: TRBV5-1
size: .
D: .
CDR3: CASSWGGEIGDGYTF
DNA: TGCGCCAGCAGCTGGGGAGGGGAGATAGGCGATGGCTACACCTTC

J: TRBJ2-3
V: TRBV30
size: few
D: TRBD2
CDR3: CAWSISSGSTDTQYF
DNA: TGTGCCTGGAGTATCAGTAGCGGGAGTACAGATACGCAGTATTTT

J: TRBJ2-5
V: TRBV28
size: .
D: TRBD1
CDR3: CASSLGDRGLQTQYF
DNA: TGTGCCAGCAGTTTAGGGGACAGGGGCTTACAGACCCAGTACTTC

J: TRBJ2-5
V: TRBV30
size: .
D: .
CDR3: CAWGTIRGSETQYF
DNA: TGTGCCTGGGGAACGATCAGGGGCTCGGAGACCCAGTACTTC

J: TRBJ1-5
V: TRBV7-6
size: .
D: TRBD1
CDR3: CASSPGTGPGNQPQHF
DNA: TGTGCCAGCAGCCCAGGGACAGGGCCGGGCAATCAGCCCCAGCATTTT

J: TRBJ2-7
V: TRBV28
size: few
D: TRBD1
CDR3: CASSLTDRVDEQYF
DNA: TGTGCCAGCAGTTTAACGGACAGGGTTGACGAGCAGTACTTC

J: TRBJ2-7
V: TRBV5-6
size: few
D: TRBD2
CDR3: CASSPGGVRDEQYF
DNA: TGTGCCAGCAGCCCGGGGGGGGTGAGGGACGAGCAGTACTTC

J: TRBJ1-5
V: TRBV28
size: .
D: TRBD1
CDR3: CASRPPQGARGNQPQHF
DNA: TGTGCCAGCAGACCTCCACAGGGGGCGCGGGGCAATCAGCCCCAGCATTTT

J: TRBJ2-1
V: TRBV11-2
size: .
D: TRBD2
CDR3: CASSLLAGVPNEQFF
DNA: TGTGCCAGCAGCTTACTAGCGGGAGTGCCCAATGAGCAGTTCTTC

J: TRBJ2-3
V: TRBV7-2
size: .
D: TRBD2
CDR3: CASTVLKRDPDTQYF
DNA: TGTGCCAGCACCGTTTTGAAGCGGGACCCAGATACGCAGTATTTT

J: TRBJ2-1
V: TRBV7-9
size: .
D: TRBD2
CDR3: CASSLAGGIYNEQFF
DNA: TGTGCCAGCAGCCTAGCGGGAGGGATCTACAATGAGCAGTTCTTC

J: TRBJ2-6
V: TRBV7-8
size: .
D: .
CDR3: CATSWTAGANVLTF
DNA: TGTGCCACCTCATGGACAGCCGGGGCCAACGTCCTGACTTTC

J: TRBJ2-1
V: TRBV11-2
size: few
D: TRBD2
CDR3: CASSLVAGLARNEQFF
DNA: TGTGCCAGCAGCTTAGTGGCTGGACTAGCGCGAAATGAGCAGTTCTTC

J: TRBJ1-1
V: TRBV7-8
size: few
D: .
CDR3: CASSLAGALITEAFF
DNA: TGTGCCAGCAGCTTAGCAGGGGCACTGATCACTGAAGCTTTCTTT

J: TRBJ2-7
V: TRBV4-3
size: .
D: TRBD2
CDR3: CASSQVGTSVSQYF
DNA: TGCGCCAGCAGCCAAGTTGGGACTAGCGTATCTCAGTACTTC

J: TRBJ2-7
V: TRBV4-3
size: .
D: TRBD2
CDR3: CASSLSWAAGTYEQYF
DNA: TGCGCCAGCAGCCTCTCGTGGGCAGCGGGAACCTACGAGCAGTACTTC

J: TRBJ2-7
V: TRBV6-5
size: few
D: TRBD2
CDR3: CASSYSRGAREQYF
DNA: TGTGCCAGCAGTTACTCGCGGGGGGCGAGGGAGCAGTACTTC

J: TRBJ2-5
V: TRBV6-5
size: few
D: TRBD1
CDR3: CASSILQGVQETQYF
DNA: TGTGCCAGCAGCATCCTCCAGGGGGTCCAAGAGACCCAGTACTTC

J: TRBJ2-1
V: TRBV7-7
size: few
D: TRBD2
CDR3: CASSPSASGSSNEQFF
DNA: TGTGCTAGCAGCCCCTCGGCTAGCGGGAGCAGCAATGAGCAGTTCTTC

J: TRBJ2-3
V: TRBV2
size: .
D: .
CDR3: CASSENGQGGDTQYF
DNA: TGTGCCAGCAGTGAAAATGGCCAGGGAGGAGATACGCAGTATTTT

J: TRBJ1-1
V: TRBV4-3
size: .
D: .
CDR3: CASSQPEANTHTEAFF
DNA: TGCGCCAGCAGCCAACCTGAGGCGAATACGCACACTGAAGCTTTCTTT

J: TRBJ2-2
V: TRBV9
size: once
D: .
CDR3: CASSVAPGVNTGELFF
DNA: TGTGCCAGCAGCGTAGCTCCGGGGGTGAACACCGGGGAGCTGTTTTTT

J: TRBJ2-7
V: TRBV7-9
size: few
D: .
CDR3: CASSSSPGTTTYEQYF
DNA: TGTGCCAGCAGCTCCTCACCCGGGACAACCACCTACGAGCAGTACTTC

J: TRBJ2-7
V: TRBV7-9
size: .
D: .
CDR3: CASRQGSGFSYEQYF
DNA: TGTGCCAGCAGGCAGGGCAGCGGGTTCTCCTACGAGCAGTACTTC

J: TRBJ1-5
V: TRBV4-3
size: .
D: .
CDR3: CASSRDISGYQPQHF
DNA: TGCGCCAGCAGCCGGGACATCTCAGGGTATCAGCCCCAGCATTTT

J: TRBJ2-5
V: TRBV5-8
size: .
D: .
CDR3: CASSLALRTTGTQYF
DNA: TGTGCCAGCAGCTTGGCATTAAGGACTACGGGGACCCAGTACTTC